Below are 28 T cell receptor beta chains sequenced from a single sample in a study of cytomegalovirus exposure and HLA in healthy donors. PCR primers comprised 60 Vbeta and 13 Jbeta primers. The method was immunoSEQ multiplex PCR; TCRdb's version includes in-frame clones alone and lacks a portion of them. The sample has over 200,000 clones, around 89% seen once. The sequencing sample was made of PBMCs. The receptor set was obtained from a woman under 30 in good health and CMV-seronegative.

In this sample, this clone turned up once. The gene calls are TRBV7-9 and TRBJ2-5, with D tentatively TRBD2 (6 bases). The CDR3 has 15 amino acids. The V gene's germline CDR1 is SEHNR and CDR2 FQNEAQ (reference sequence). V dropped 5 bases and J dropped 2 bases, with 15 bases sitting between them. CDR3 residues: CASSLWGLVQETQYF. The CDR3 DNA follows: TGTGCCAGCAGCCTATGGGGACTCGTGCAAGAGACCCAGTACTTC.

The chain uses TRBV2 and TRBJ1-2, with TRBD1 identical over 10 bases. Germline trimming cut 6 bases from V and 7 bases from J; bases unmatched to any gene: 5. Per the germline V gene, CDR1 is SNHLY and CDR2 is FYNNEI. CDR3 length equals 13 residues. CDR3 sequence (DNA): TGTGCCAGCAGGCCGACAGGGGGCTTTGGCTACACCTTC. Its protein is CASRPTGGFGYTF.

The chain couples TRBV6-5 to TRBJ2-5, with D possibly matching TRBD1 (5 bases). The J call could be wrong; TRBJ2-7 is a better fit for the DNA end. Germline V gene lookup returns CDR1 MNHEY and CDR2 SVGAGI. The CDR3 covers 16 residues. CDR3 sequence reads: CASSYSSGHRPYEQYF. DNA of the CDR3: TGTGCCAGCAGTTACTCGTCAGGGCATAGACCCTACGAGCAGTACTTC.

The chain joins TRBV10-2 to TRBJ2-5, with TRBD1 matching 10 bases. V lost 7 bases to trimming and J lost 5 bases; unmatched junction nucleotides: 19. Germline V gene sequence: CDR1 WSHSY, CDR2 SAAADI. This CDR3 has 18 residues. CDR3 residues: CASTPILPGQGIEETQYF. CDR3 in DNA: TGCGCCAGCACGCCGATACTCCCGGGACAGGGGATTGAGGAGACCCAGTACTTC.

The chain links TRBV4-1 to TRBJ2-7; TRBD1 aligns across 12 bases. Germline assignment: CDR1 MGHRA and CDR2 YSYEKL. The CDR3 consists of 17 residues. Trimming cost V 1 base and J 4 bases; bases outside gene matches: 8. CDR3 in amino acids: CASSQAAPGQGAYEQYF. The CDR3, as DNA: TGCGCCAGCAGCCAAGCGGCGCCGGGACAGGGGGCTTACGAGCAGTACTTC.

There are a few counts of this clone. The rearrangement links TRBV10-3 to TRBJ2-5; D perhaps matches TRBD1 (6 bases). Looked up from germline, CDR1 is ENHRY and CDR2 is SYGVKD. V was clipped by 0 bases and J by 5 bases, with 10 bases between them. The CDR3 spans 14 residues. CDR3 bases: TGTGCCATCAGTGAGTCGGGGCAGGGGGAGACCCAGTACTTC. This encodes CAISESGQGETQYF.

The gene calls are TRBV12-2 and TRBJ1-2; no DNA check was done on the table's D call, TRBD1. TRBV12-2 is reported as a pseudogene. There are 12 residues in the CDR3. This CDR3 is CASRLQGNGYTF. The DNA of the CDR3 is TGTGCAAGTCGCTTACAGGGTAATGGCTACACCTTC.

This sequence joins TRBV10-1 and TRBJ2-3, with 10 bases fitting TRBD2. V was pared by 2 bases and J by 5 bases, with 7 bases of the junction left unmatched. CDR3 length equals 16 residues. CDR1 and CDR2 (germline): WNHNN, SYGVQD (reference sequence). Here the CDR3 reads CASSEAVAGGGDTQYF. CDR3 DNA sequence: TGCGCCAGCAGTGAGGCGGTAGCGGGAGGTGGAGATACGCAGTATTTT.

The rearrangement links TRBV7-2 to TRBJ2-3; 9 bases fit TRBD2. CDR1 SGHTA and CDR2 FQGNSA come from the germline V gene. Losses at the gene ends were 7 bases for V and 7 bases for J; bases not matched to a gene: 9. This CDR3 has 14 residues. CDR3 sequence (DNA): TGTGCCAGCAAGATCGCTAGCGGGGTGTATACGCAGTATTTT. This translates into CASKIASGVYTQYF.

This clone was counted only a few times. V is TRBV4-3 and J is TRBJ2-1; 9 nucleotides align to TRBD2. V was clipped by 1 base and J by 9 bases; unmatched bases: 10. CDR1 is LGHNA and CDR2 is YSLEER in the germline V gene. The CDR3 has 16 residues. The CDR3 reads CASSQVGSGGIGEQFF. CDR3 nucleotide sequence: TGCGCCAGCAGCCAAGTGGGTAGCGGGGGAATTGGTGAGCAGTTCTTC.

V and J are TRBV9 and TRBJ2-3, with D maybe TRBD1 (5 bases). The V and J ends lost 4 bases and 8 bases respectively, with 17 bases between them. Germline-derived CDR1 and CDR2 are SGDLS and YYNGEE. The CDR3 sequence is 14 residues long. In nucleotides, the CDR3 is TGTGCCAGCAGCCCGATAGGGGTCCACGGTACGCAGTATTTT. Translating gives CASSPIGVHGTQYF. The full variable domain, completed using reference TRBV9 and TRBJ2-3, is DSGVTQTPKHLITATGQRVTLRCSPRSGDLSVYWYQQSLDQGLQFLIQYYNGEERAKGNILERFSAQQFPDLHSELNLSSLELGDSALYFCASSPIGVHGTQYFGPGTRLTVL.

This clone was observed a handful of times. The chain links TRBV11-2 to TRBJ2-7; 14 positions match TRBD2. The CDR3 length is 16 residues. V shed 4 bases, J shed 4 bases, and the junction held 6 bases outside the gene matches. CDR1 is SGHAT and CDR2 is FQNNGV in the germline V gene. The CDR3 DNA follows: TGTGCCAGCAGCTCACGGGGACTAGCGGGAGAGTACGAGCAGTACTTC. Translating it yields CASSSRGLAGEYEQYF.

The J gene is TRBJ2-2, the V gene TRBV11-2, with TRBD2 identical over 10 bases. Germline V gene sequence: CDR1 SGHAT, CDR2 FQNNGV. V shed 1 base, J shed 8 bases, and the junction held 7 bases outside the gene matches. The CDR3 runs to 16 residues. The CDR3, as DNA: TGTGCCAGCAGCTTAGTACTAGCGGGATTCGGGGGGGAGCTGTTTTTT. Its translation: CASSLVLAGFGGELFF.

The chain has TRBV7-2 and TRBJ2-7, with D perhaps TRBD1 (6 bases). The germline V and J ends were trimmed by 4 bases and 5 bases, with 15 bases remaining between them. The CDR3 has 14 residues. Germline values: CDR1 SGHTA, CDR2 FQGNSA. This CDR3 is CASSWKQGRDEQYF. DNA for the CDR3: TGTGCCAGCAGCTGGAAACAGGGTCGTGACGAGCAGTACTTC.

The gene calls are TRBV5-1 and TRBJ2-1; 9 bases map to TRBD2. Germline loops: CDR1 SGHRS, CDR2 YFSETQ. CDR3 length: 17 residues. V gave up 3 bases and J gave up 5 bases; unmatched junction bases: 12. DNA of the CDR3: TGCGCCAGCAGCTGGATCTTGGCGGGGGGGCCGGACAATGAGCAGTTCTTC. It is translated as CASSWILAGGPDNEQFF.

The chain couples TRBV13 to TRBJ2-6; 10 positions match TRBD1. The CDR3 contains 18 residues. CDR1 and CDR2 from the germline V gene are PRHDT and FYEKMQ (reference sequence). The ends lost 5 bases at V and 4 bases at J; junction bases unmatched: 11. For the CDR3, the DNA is TGTGCCAGCAGCCGGGGGGACAGGGGTTACTCGGGGGCCAACGTCCTGACTTTC. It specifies CASSRGDRGYSGANVLTF.

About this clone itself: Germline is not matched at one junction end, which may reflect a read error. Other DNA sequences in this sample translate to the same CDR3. The CDR3 loop reads CASSIWASGGGELFF. DNA for the CDR3: TGTGCCAGTAGTATATGGGCTAGCGGAGGAGGGGAACTGTTTTTT. The chain joins TRBV19 to TRBJ2-2, with 7 positions matching TRBD2. Germline CDR1 and CDR2: LNHDA and SQIVND (reference sequence). The CDR3 contains 15 residues.

The CDR3 DNA reads TGCGCCAGCAGCCAAGAGACTAGCGGGAGAATCGGGCAGTACTTC. This translates into CASSQETSGRIGQYF. This sequence joins TRBV4-1 and TRBJ2-7, with 12 bases lining up with TRBD2. J lost 9 bases, V lost 0 bases, and 6 bases had no gene match. Germline V CDR1 and CDR2: MGHRA, YSYEKL. This CDR3 comprises 15 residues.

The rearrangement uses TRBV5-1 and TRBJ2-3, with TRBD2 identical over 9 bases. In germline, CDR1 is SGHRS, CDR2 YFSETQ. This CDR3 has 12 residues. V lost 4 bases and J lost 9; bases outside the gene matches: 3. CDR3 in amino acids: CASSQTSGTQYF. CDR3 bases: TGCGCCAGCAGCCAGACTAGCGGAACGCAGTATTTT. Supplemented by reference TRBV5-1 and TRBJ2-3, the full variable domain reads KAGVTQTPRYLIKTRGQQVTLSCSPISGHRSVSWYQQTPGQGLQFLFEYFSETQRNKGNFPGRFSGRQFSNSRSEMNVSTLELGDSALYLCASSQTSGTQYFGPGTRLTVL.

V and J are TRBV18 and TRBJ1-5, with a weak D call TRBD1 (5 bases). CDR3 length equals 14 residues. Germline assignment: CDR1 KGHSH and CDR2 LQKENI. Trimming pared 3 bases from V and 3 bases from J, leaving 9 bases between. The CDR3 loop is CASSPGQYNQPQHF. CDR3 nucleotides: TGTGCCAGCTCACCGGGGCAGTACAATCAGCCCCAGCATTTT.

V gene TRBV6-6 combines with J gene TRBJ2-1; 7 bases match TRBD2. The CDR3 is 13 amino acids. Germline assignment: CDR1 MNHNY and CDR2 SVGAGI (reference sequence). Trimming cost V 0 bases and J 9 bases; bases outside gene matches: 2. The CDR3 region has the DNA TGTGCCAGCAGTTACTCGACGGGGGGTGAGCAGTTCTTC. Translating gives CASSYSTGGEQFF.

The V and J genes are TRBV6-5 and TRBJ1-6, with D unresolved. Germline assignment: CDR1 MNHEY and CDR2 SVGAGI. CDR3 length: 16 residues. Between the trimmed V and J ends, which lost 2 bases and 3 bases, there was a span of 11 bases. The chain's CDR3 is CASSYLPGVYNSPLHF. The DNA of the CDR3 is TGTGCCAGCAGTTACCTACCCGGGGTCTATAATTCACCCCTCCACTTT.

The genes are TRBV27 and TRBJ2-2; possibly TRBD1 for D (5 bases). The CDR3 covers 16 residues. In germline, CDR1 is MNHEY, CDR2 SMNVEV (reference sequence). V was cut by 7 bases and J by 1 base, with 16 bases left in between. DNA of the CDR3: TGTGCCAGCATTGGTTCCCGGCAGGGGAACACCGGGGAGCTGTTTTTT. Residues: CASIGSRQGNTGELFF.

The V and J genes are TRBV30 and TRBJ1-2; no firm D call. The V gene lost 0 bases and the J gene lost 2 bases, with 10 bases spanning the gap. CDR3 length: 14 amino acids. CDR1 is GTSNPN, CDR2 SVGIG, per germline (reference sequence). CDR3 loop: CAWSVLTANYGYTF. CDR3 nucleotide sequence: TGTGCCTGGAGTGTACTTACAGCCAACTATGGCTACACCTTC. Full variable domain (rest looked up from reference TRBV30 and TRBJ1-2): SQTIHQWPATLVQPVGSPLSLECTVEGTSNPNLYWYRQAAGRGLQLLFYSVGIGQISSEVPQNLSASRPQDRQFILSSKKLLLSDSGFYLCAWSVLTANYGYTFGSGTRLTVV.

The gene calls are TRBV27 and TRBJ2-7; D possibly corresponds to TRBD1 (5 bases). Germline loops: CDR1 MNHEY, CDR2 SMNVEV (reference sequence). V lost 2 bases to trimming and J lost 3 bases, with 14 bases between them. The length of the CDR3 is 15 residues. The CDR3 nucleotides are TGTGCCAGCAGTTTAGGGGCGGTCTCCCTCTACGAGCAGTACTTC. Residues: CASSLGAVSLYEQYF.

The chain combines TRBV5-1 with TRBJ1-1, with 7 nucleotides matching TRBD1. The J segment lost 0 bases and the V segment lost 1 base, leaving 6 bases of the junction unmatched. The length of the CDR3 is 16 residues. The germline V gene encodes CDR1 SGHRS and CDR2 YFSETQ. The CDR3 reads CASSLKGQNLNTEAFF. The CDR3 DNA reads TGCGCCAGCAGCTTGAAGGGACAGAACTTGAACACTGAAGCTTTCTTT.

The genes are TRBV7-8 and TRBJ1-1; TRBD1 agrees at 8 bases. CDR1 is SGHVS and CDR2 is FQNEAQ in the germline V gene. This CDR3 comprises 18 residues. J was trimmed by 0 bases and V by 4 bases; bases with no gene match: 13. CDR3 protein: CASSSRGQGRGMNTEAFF. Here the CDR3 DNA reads TGTGCCAGCAGCTCTAGAGGACAGGGTAGGGGGATGAACACTGAAGCTTTCTTT.

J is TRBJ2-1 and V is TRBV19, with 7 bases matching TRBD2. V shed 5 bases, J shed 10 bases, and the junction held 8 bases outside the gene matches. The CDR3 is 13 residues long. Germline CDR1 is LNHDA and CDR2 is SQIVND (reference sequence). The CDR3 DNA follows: TGTGCCAGTAGTCCCAATATGGGACTAGAGCAGTTCTTC. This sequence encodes CASSPNMGLEQFF.